Reported below is one T cell receptor beta chain. Antigen: not known. The sample originates from a study of B cell selection in AIRE deficiency. Study-level findings and limits: Only roughly 9% of around 3,900 shared Treg sequences were patient-specific; roughly 30% healthy-specific. About a third of healthy-shared Treg sequences were found among patient Tconv cells.

Profiled with immunoSEQ multiplex PCR; TCRdb holds only in-frame clones, not every one. The table shows under 30,000 clones, with 95% to 98% occurring only once. Sorting defined conventional CD4 T cells as CD4+CD127+. The CDR3 has 16 amino acids. V shed 5 bases and J shed 0 bases, with 14 bases lying between them. From germline, CDR1 is LNHDA and CDR2 SQIVND (reference sequence). This TCR derives from a human donor with AIRE deficiency. This rearrangement joins TRBV19 to TRBJ1-5, with D hard to call. Sequenced material: conventional CD4+ T cells sorted from PBMCs. The chain's CDR3 is CASSPGRIYSNQPQHF. CDR3 DNA sequence: TGTGCCAGTAGTCCTGGACGGATTTATAGCAATCAGCCCCAGCATTTT.